This T cell receptor beta chain was retrieved from a study of immune characterization of retroperitoneal liposarcoma. TCRdb independently ran MiXCR on the PCR reads; one entry per CDR3 protein. The table shows 1,500 to 2,000 distinct CDR3 sequences, with approximately 50% occurring only once. Looked up from germline, CDR1 is SGHTA and CDR2 is FQGNSA. V lost 4 bases and J lost 4; bases outside the gene matches: 1. This CDR3 spans 13 amino acids. The sequenced sample consisted of tumor tissue. This TCR was recovered from a male donor with retroperitoneal liposarcoma. The V call is TRBV7-2, the J call TRBJ1-3, with 7 positions matching TRBD1. The CDR3, as DNA: TGTGCCAGCAGCTCGGACAGGGGAAACACCATATATTTT. As protein: CASSSDRGNTIYF.